This TCR beta chain was observed in a study of T cell responses to AZD1222 COVID-19 vaccine. General study results and limits: Vaccine-associated CD4 TCRs spanned spike, dominant at 160-218 and 743-854. Every sample of the repertoires postdated the peak T cell response. Nearly half of the spike-specific TCRs reportedly recognize variant regions that carry no mutations. Donors were chiefly white British, with a greater number of females, and clonal diversity was perhaps underestimated.

In germline, CDR1 is LNHDA, CDR2 SQIVND (reference sequence). Trimming removed 3 bases at V and 9 bases at J, with 17 bases between. There are 14 residues in the CDR3. TCRdb's table, derived via immunoSEQ multiplex PCR, lists solely in-frame clones and lacks some. This table has 100,000 to 120,000 clones, roughly 90% appearing once. Turning to this clone: Its antigen is as yet unknown.

V usage is TRBV19 and J usage is TRBJ1-1; D is possibly TRBD1 (5 bases). The sequence came from an adult in good health. The sample consisted of peripheral blood, taken on day 0 of MenACWY control vaccination. CDR3 sequence reads: CASSMGGAVRQAFF. The CDR3 DNA reads as TGTGCCAGTAGTATGGGAGGGGCGGTAAGGCAAGCTTTCTTT.